Listed here is a single T cell receptor (beta chain). Its antigen remains unidentified. The entry originates in a study of shared clonotypes between healthy human individuals. About the study: Three plates were used per donor for CD4 naive, three for CD4 memory, two for CD8 naive and one for CD8 memory.

CDR3 length: 15 residues. CDR1 is SGHVS and CDR2 is FQNEAQ in the germline V gene. Unmatched junction bases numbered 6, after V lost 0 bases and J lost 5 bases. Study observations and caveats: Naive CD4 clonotype sharing across several donors was 4% to 5.5%. Rarefaction analysis demonstrated incomplete sorted-subset sequencing notwithstanding large depth. Larger richness was generally estimated for naive than memory subsets.

The table came from immunoSEQ multiplex PCR; TCRdb's copy has only in-frame clones and leaves some out. The table records just over 2,000,000 clones, about 95% of them present only once. Naive CD8 cells, CD45RO-negative and positively selected for CCR7, excluded terminally differentiated effector memory CD45RA+ cells. The rearrangement links TRBV7-8 to TRBJ2-5; 7 bases match TRBD2. What was sequenced was naive CD8+ T cells sorted from blood. The TCR originated in a man in his late teens or twenties in good health. The DNA of the CDR3 is TGTGCCAGCAGCTTAGCGGGAGGGCCGGAGGAGACCCAGTACTTC. It codes for CASSLAGGPEETQYF.